The 7 T cell receptor beta chains reported below all come from one sample, sequenced in a study of T-cell reconstitution after alpha-beta-depleted transplantation in children. The TCRbeta library was prepared with unique molecular identifiers. Each CDR3 protein gets one entry after TCRdb re-called the PCR reads with MiXCR. This table has around 210,000 distinct CDR3 sequences, about 7% appearing once. The source material was PBMCs, sampled before TCRalphabeta/CD19-depleted stem cell transplant. These receptor sequences come from a boy younger than 10 with acute lymphoblastic leukemia, due to receive a stem cell transplant.

This clonotype has a count of ten or more. The chain carries TRBV12-3 or TRBV12-4 and TRBJ2-5; D is perhaps TRBD1 (5 bases). V was pared by 6 bases and J by 5 bases, with 13 bases between. This CDR3 has 13 residues. Here the CDR3 reads CASSPPGSETQYF. CDR3 nucleotide sequence: TGTGCCAGCAGCCCCCCAGGGTCGGAGACCCAGTACTTC.

This clonotype was recorded many times. The chain has TRBV20-1 and TRBJ2-5, with 8 bases aligning to TRBD1. CDR1 and CDR2 from the germline V gene are DFQATT and SNEGSKA (reference sequence). Unmatched junction bases numbered 8, after V lost 6 bases and J lost 5 bases. The CDR3 has 13 residues. CDR3 protein: CSAFRTGRETQYF. CDR3 bases: TGCAGTGCGTTCCGGACAGGGAGGGAGACCCAGTACTTC.

This clonotype appeared many times. The rearrangement links TRBV28 to TRBJ2-3; D remains unclear. Looked up from germline, CDR1 is MDHEN and CDR2 is SYDVKM. CDR3 length: 14 amino acids. Trimming stripped 5 bases from V and 3 bases from J, with 12 bases between. Written as DNA, the CDR3 is TGTGCCAGCAGTCCCCCCTCCTCTACAGATACGCAGTATTTT. Protein sequence: CASSPPSSTDTQYF.

The sample holds many counts of this clonotype. The V and J genes are TRBV29-1 and TRBJ1-3; D call uncertain. The CDR3 has 15 residues. V was cut by 7 bases and J by 0 bases, with 16 bases left in between. Germline loops: CDR1 SQVTM, CDR2 ANQGSEA. The CDR3 coding sequence is TGCAGCGCAAGCCTTGGCCTGAGCTCTGGAAACACCATATATTTT. It encodes CSASLGLSSGNTIYF. Filled out from reference TRBV29-1 and TRBJ1-3, the complete variable domain reads SAVISQKPSRDICQRGTSLTIQCQVDSQVTMMFWYRQQPGQSLTLIATANQGSEATYESGFVIDKFPISRPNLTFSTLTVSNMSPEDSSIYLCSASLGLSSGNTIYFGEGSWLTVV.

In this sample, this clonotype turned up a few times. V usage is TRBV3-1 and J usage is TRBJ2-1, with TRBD2 matching over 8 bases. V trimming: 1 base; J trimming: 1 base; junction bases outside the gene matches: 0. The CDR3 is 15 amino acids. CDR1 and CDR2 from the germline V gene are LGHDT and YNNKEL (reference sequence). Here the CDR3 reads CASSQVAGSYNEQFF. As DNA, the CDR3 is TGTGCCAGCAGCCAAGTAGCGGGGTCCTACAATGAGCAGTTCTTC.

This clonotype was observed many times. This chain connects TRBV7-3 to TRBJ2-2; D is perhaps TRBD1 (6 bases). In germline, CDR1 is SGHTA, CDR2 FQGTGA. This CDR3 comprises 16 residues. V was cut by 1 base and J by 3 bases, with 12 bases left in between. CDR3 residues: CASSLIWQGYTGELFF. In DNA form, the CDR3 reads TGTGCCAGCAGCTTAATTTGGCAGGGGTACACCGGGGAGCTGTTTTTT.

The V call is TRBV3-1, the J call TRBJ2-3; 12 nucleotides align to TRBD2. The CDR3 is 17 residues long. After removal of 0 bases from V and 5 bases from J, the junction contained 6 bases not matched to a gene. From germline, CDR1 is LGHDT and CDR2 YNNKEL (reference sequence). The CDR3 is CASSQDPSGGARDTQYF. CDR3 DNA: TGTGCCAGCAGCCAAGATCCTAGCGGGGGGGCTAGAGATACGCAGTATTTT.